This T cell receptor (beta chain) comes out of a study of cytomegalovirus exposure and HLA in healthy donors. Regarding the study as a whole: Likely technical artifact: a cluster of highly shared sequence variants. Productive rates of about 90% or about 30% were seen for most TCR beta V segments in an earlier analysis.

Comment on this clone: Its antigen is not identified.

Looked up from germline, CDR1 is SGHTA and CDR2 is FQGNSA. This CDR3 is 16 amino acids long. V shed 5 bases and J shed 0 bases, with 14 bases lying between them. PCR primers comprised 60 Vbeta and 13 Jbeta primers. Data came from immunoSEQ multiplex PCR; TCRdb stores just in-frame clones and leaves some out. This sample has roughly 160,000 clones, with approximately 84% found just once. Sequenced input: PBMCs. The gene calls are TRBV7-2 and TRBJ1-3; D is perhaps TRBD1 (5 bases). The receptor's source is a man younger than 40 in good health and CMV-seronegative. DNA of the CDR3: TGTGCCAGCAGCCCAGGGCCAGCCCGCTCTGGAAACACCATATATTTT. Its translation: CASSPGPARSGNTIYF.